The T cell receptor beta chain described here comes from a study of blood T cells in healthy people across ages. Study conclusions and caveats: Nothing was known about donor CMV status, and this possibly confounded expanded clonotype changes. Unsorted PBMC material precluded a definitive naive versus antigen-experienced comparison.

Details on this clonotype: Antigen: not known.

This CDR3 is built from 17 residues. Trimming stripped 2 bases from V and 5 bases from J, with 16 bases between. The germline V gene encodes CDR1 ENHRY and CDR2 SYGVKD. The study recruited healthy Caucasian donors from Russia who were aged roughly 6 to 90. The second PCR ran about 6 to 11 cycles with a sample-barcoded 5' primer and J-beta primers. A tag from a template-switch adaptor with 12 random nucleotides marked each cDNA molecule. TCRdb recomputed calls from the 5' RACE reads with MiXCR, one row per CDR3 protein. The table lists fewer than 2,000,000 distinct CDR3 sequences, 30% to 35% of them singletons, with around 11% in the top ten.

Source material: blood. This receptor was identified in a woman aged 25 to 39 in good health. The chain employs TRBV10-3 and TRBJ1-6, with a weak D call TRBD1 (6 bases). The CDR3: CAISEPSQGFHNSPLHF. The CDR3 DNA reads TGTGCCATCAGTGAGCCCTCACAGGGATTCCATAATTCACCCCTCCACTTT.